The entry below gives a single T cell receptor (beta chain) sequence along with its context. The antigen it binds to is not known. No clone much larger than this one lies a single base away; base qualities are absent. Each collaborating institution followed its own protocols to collect whole blood in K2EDTA tubes. For TCRbeta analysis, collaborators shipped samples as frozen whole blood, isolated PBMCs, or DNA extracted from either of those sample types. This specimen belongs to a study of blood T cell repertoires in COVID-19 (dated by TCRdb to 2018 to 2021). General notes on the study: Samples covering the acute and convalescent phases of COVID-19 were provided by collaborators in the United States, Italy and Spain. The material from the prospective study consisted of cDNA or gDNA derived from T cells, B-cell-depleted T cells, or PBMCs. Deeply sampled blood TCRbeta repertoires from subjects exposed to, actively infected with, or recovered from COVID-19 were included in the dataset. The repertoires were released in a freely available public database intended as a resource for research on the immune response to SARS-CoV-2. The samples were drawn from two sources: the first 160 participants of the ongoing ImmuneRACE study, and 1,000 to 1,500 subjects contributed by 6 global collaborators. A de-identified subject ID, COVID-19 status, age in years and sex were almost always included in the sample metadata. Where available, HLA class I and class II types were obtained from metadata supplied by the sample provider rather than from assay-based typing. What the work shows at the level of the full study, not this receptor alone: Clinical and demographic metadata were provided uncurated, with the amount varying by source and participant.

V drops 0 bases and J drops 1 base, leaving 5 bases in between. CDR1 and CDR2 are read off the germline V gene (reference sequence) as GTSNPN and SVGIG. From its cysteine to its phenylalanine, the CDR3 spans 13 amino acids. The DNA shown is the 39-base CDR3, in frame from base 1. TCRbeta CDR3 regions were amplified from genomic DNA using the immunoSEQ Assay, a bias-controlled multiplex PCR. The published analysis was carried out like this. The number of nucleated cells in each sample was estimated from the amplification of reference gene primers within the assay. To quantify the absolute abundance of each unique TCRbeta CDR3 rearrangement, sequence reads were collapsed and filtered. For each sample, productive Simpson clonality was calculated as the square root of Simpson's diversity index over productive rearrangements. Not all clones reach the TCRdb copy of this immuneACCESS table, which keeps in-frame sequences only. Checked studies attribute under half of the gap to unresolved V genes and leave the rest unexplained. V, J and clone size are taken as reported in that table, and D and trimming were inferred from the DNA itself. Present in this sample are about 130,000 clones, around 80% of which were seen just once. In total, the top ten clones hold roughly 10% of the sample.

The TCR was taken from a human donor in a cohort sampled during active COVID-19. The source material was peripheral blood. The chain is encoded by TRBV30 joined to TRBJ2-3; a confident D gene designation cannot be given. The nucleotide sequence is TGTGCCTGGAGTGTACAAGGCACAGATACGCAGTATTTT. Its protein is CAWSVQGTDTQYF.